This entry concerns a single T cell receptor (beta chain). This sample was taken from a study of cytomegalovirus exposure and HLA in healthy donors. The germline CDR1 and CDR2 sequences are ENHRY and SYGVKD. After removal of 4 bases from V and 8 bases from J, the junction contained 4 bases not matched to a gene. The CDR3 is 14 residues long. The PCR employed 60 Vbeta primers together with 13 Jbeta primers. Measured with immunoSEQ multiplex PCR; TCRdb has only the in-frame clones, and not every one. The sample lists 100,000 to 150,000 clones, over 65% occurring once. The rearrangement links TRBV10-3 to TRBJ2-1, with 11 bases fitting TRBD1. Sample: PBMCs. This TCR was recovered from a woman in her 40s in good health and CMV-seropositive. The CDR3, as DNA: TGTGCCATCAGTGGGGGACAGGGGGTGGATGAGCAGTTCTTC. This sequence encodes CAISGGQGVDEQFF.